There are many counts of the clone carrying this TCR beta chain. These data belong to a study of regulatory T cells in long-lasting Graves disease. The sample's time point: newly diagnosed GD, antithyroid drugs for less than 3 months. TCR sequences were obtained from RNA taken from PBMCs. The CDR3 contains 15 residues. V lost 8 bases and J lost 1; bases outside the gene matches: 13. Germline CDR1 and CDR2: DFQATT and SNEGSKA (reference sequence). CDR3-region Arm-PCR and iRepertoire HTBI primers produced the TCR beta libraries. TCRdb re-derived calls from the multiplex PCR reads in MiXCR, one entry per CDR3 protein. The data contain 370,000 or so distinct CDR3 sequences, roughly 16% of them seen just once; the ten biggest clones take up just over 20%. The same specimen was also included in a second study, on T cells in Graves' hyperthyroidism and ophthalmopathy. That source notes: With the HTBI primer set, the TCR CDR3 went through a first round of RT-PCR.

This TCR was sampled from a woman aged 18-29 years with Graves disease. The specimen was peripheral blood mononuclear cells (PBMCs), collected at new diagnosis, from a patient treated with antithyroid drugs. V gene TRBV20-1 combines with J gene TRBJ1-1, with 7 bases aligning to TRBD1. The CDR3 loop is CSTDGGKGANTEAFF. The CDR3 nucleotides read TGCAGTACAGACGGGGGGAAGGGGGCGAACACTGAAGCTTTCTTT.